This is a list of T cell receptor beta chains from one sample in a study of cytomegalovirus exposure and HLA in healthy donors. Assay: immunoSEQ multiplex PCR; the TCRdb copy retains only in-frame clones and omits some. There are about 170,000 clones in the sample; roughly 60% occur only once, and less than 3% lies in the top ten. Sequencing was done on a sample of PBMCs. Source of these receptors: a man in his forties in good health and CMV-seronegative. Each CDR3 is given with its conserved first and last residue. The D gene is left open where the match is weak. Some rows have no size entry. The others give once, few or many, or a class for an expanded clone.

clone_size d_call j_call cdr3_length v_call cdr3_nt cdr3_aa
few NA TRBJ2-7 14 TRBV6-5 TGTGCCAGCAGTGAAGTTGAAGGGAGCGAAGAGCAGTACTTC CASSEVEGSEEQYF
NA NA TRBJ1-3 14 TRBV12-5 TGTGCTAGTGTTTCCGGGAGAACGGATTCCACCATATATTTT CASVSGRTDSTIYF
NA TRBD2 TRBJ2-5 14 TRBV4-1 TGCGCCAGCAGCCAAGCGGGGGGGCAAGAGACCCAGTACTTC CASSQAGGQETQYF
many NA TRBJ2-1 13 TRBV19 TGTGCCAGTAGTATAGCTCTCTACAATGAGCAGTTCTTC CASSIALYNEQFF
few TRBD1 TRBJ1-3 15 TRBV7-6 TGTGCCAGCAGCTTAGCCACAGGGGCTGGAAACACCATATATTTT CASSLATGAGNTIYF
NA NA TRBJ2-3 14 TRBV2 TGTGCCAGCGCGACTAGTGGGATCACAGATACGCAGTATTTT CASATSGITDTQYF
once TRBD2 TRBJ2-1 15 TRBV9 TGTGCCAGCAGCGTAATTAGCGGGAGCTACAATGAGCAGTTCTTC CASSVISGSYNEQFF
NA TRBD1 TRBJ1-2 13 TRBV30 TGTGCCTGGAGCGAGACAGGGTTACATGGCTACACCTTC CAWSETGLHGYTF
NA TRBD1 TRBJ1-2 14 TRBV30 TGTGCCTGGAGCGAGGGGGCCCACGGCTATGGCTACACCTTC CAWSEGAHGYGYTF
NA NA TRBJ2-3 14 TRBV28 TGTGCCAGCCGATCCGTTTCCCACTCAGATACGCAGTATTTT CASRSVSHSDTQYF
NA TRBD1 TRBJ1-1 17 TRBV9 TGTGCCAGCAGCGTAGCAATCCCCGGGACAGGACTTTCTGAAGCTTTCTTT CASSVAIPGTGLSEAFF
NA NA TRBJ1-6 15 TRBV2 TGTGCCAGCAGTGAGGACAACTCCTATAATTCACCCCTCCACTTT CASSEDNSYNSPLHF
few TRBD2 TRBJ2-3 17 TRBV12-5 TGTGCTAGCGCCGCGGGGGGCCTAACCCCTTCCACAGATACGCAGTATTTT CASAAGGLTPSTDTQYF
NA TRBD2 TRBJ2-3 14 TRBV6-4 TGTGCCAGCAGTGATGGACTAGAAACAGATACGCAGTATTTT CASSDGLETDTQYF
few NA TRBJ1-2 15 TRBV27 TGTGCCAGCAGTTTAACAGGGATCGGCGGATATGGCTACACCTTC CASSLTGIGGYGYTF
few NA TRBJ1-2 14 TRBV4-3 TGCGCCAGCAGCCAATGGAAGGGACTCGATGGCTACACCTTC CASSQWKGLDGYTF
NA NA TRBJ2-2 13 TRBV7-2 TGTGCCAGCAGCTTATCGGACACCGGGGAGCTGTTTTTT CASSLSDTGELFF
NA NA TRBJ2-3 16 TRBV4-2 TGTGCCAGCAGCCATCTCCAGGGAGGAAGCACAGATACGCAGTATTTT CASSHLQGGSTDTQYF
few NA TRBJ1-6 14 TRBV30 TGTGCCTGGAGTGTTGGCCGAAATAATTCACCCCTCCACTTT CAWSVGRNNSPLHF
NA NA TRBJ1-2 12 TRBV2 TGTGCCAGCAGGGAGGACAGCTATGGCTACACCTTC CASREDSYGYTF
NA NA TRBJ1-2 12 TRBV2 TGTGCCAGCAGTGTACAGGACTATGGCTACACCTTC CASSVQDYGYTF
NA NA TRBJ2-2 15 TRBV6-1 TGTGCCAGCATATCCGGGGGGCTGTATACCGGGGAGCTGTTTTTT CASISGGLYTGELFF
few NA TRBJ1-1 16 TRBV11-2 TGTGCCAGCAGCTTAGAATGGGGGCGCTCCAACACTGAAGCTTTCTTT CASSLEWGRSNTEAFF
NA NA TRBJ2-5 15 TRBV5-1 TGCGCCAGCAGCGCGATACCAGGGTACCAAGAGACCCAGTACTTC CASSAIPGYQETQYF
NA TRBD2 TRBJ2-1 15 TRBV11-2 TGTGCCAGCAGCTTGAGGGTAGCGGGAGCTAATGAGCAGTTCTTC CASSLRVAGANEQFF
NA NA TRBJ2-1 20 TRBV18 TGTGCCAGCTCACCAGTGACGAAGGGGATCGGACAGACCTGGTTCAATGAGCAGTTCTTC CASSPVTKGIGQTWFNEQFF
few NA TRBJ1-5 16 TRBV7-8 TGTGCCAGCAGCTTAGACCGCCCAGATGGCAATCAGCCCCAGCATTTT CASSLDRPDGNQPQHF
NA TRBD2 TRBJ2-5 15 TRBV11-1 TGTGCCAGCAGCTTAGTTACTAGCGGGAGGGAGACCCAGTACTTC CASSLVTSGRETQYF
NA TRBD1 TRBJ2-5 14 TRBV10-3 TGTGCCATCGGGATGACAGGGGCGGAAGAGACCCAGTACTTC CAIGMTGAEETQYF
NA TRBD1 TRBJ2-6 16 TRBV19 TGTGCCAGTAGTGTTACAGGGGGCGCTGGGGCCAACGTCCTGACTTTC CASSVTGGAGANVLTF
NA TRBD2 TRBJ2-3 19 TRBV5-8 TGTGCCAGCAGCTTGGAGGGACTCAACACTAGCGGGTACACAGATACGCAGTATTTT CASSLEGLNTSGYTDTQYF
few NA TRBJ1-1 13 TRBV10-3 TGTGCCATCAGTGAGTCGATCCGGTATGAAGCTTTCTTT CAISESIRYEAFF
few NA TRBJ2-5 13 TRBV10-3 TGTGCCATCAGTGTCGGGACTCGAGAGACCCAGTACTTC CAISVGTRETQYF
NA TRBD1 TRBJ1-1 16 TRBV6-6 TGTGCCACTCTACCCCGGGACAGGGGCTCTGGGACTGAAGCTTTCTTT CATLPRDRGSGTEAFF
NA TRBD2 TRBJ2-3 15 TRBV7-9 TGTGCCAGCAGCACCGGGACTAGCGGCACAGATACGCAGTATTTT CASSTGTSGTDTQYF
NA TRBD2 TRBJ2-3 16 TRBV7-2 TGTGCCAGCAGCTCCACCTGGTGGGCGGGGGGAGATACGCAGTATTTT CASSSTWWAGGDTQYF
once NA TRBJ2-5 16 TRBV6-5 TGTGCCAGCAGTTACTCGACAAGCGGCCTAGGGGAGACCCAGTACTTC CASSYSTSGLGETQYF
NA NA TRBJ1-4 18 TRBV7-2 TGTGCCAGCAGCTTAGATGAGAGAGGATCCGGCCTTAATGAAAAACTGTTTTTT CASSLDERGSGLNEKLFF
once TRBD1 TRBJ2-5 16 TRBV9 TGTGCCAGCAGCGGAGAGGACAGGGATGGGCAGGAGACCCAGTACTTC CASSGEDRDGQETQYF
few TRBD2 TRBJ2-7 15 TRBV4-3 TGCGCCAGCAGCCCCTTAGCGGGAGGGTTTCACGAGCAGTACTTC CASSPLAGGFHEQYF
NA NA TRBJ2-1 14 TRBV29-1 TGCAGCGTTGCCCGCGGGTTATCCTACAATGAGCAGTTCTTC CSVARGLSYNEQFF
NA TRBD2 TRBJ2-5 14 TRBV7-2 TGTGCCAGCAAATCTAGCGGCGTTCAAGAGACCCAGTACTTC CASKSSGVQETQYF
few NA TRBJ1-6 15 TRBV28 TGTGCCAGCAGATCGTGGACACTTAATAATTCACCCCTCCACTTT CASRSWTLNNSPLHF
NA NA TRBJ2-7 12 TRBV18 TGTGCCAGCTCACCGAGCTCCTACGAGCAGTACTTC CASSPSSYEQYF
NA TRBD2 TRBJ2-3 15 TRBV12-5 TGTGCTAGTGGGGCGCGGGCGGGACTAACAGATACGCAGTATTTT CASGARAGLTDTQYF
NA NA TRBJ2-5 13 TRBV5-1 TGCGCCAGCAGCTTGTCCATCAAAGAGACCCAGTACTTC CASSLSIKETQYF
few NA TRBJ1-1 14 TRBV6-6 TGTGCCAGCAGTTACTCCGAGGGTCCCACTGAAGCTTTCTTT CASSYSEGPTEAFF
NA NA TRBJ2-5 14 TRBV7-9 TGTGCCAGCAGCGCCCGCAGGGGATGGGAGACCCAGTACTTC CASSARRGWETQYF
NA TRBD2 TRBJ2-7 14 TRBV19 TGTGCCAGTAGTGGGCGGGGGAGCTCCTACGAGCAGTACTTC CASSGRGSSYEQYF